One sample yielded the 24 T cell receptor beta chains listed below, sequenced in a study of CD8+ T cells in alopecia areata. Extraction and reverse transcription of RNA yielded cDNA as the sequencing template. The repertoire was sequenced with immunoSEQ multiplex PCR; TCRdb's copy has only in-frame clones and lacks some. The sample yields roughly 1,200 clones, without any singletons. Noted time point: mouse skin at time of skin grafting. The starting material was skin, obtained at week 0. These receptors originate from a C3H/HeJ mouse with alopecia areata. Mice of this strain are of MHC haplotype H2-k.

This clone is medium-sized by share. Gene names and germline match the mouse. The read halts 4 residues ahead of the CDR3 end, with the missing end drawn from the germline J gene. The rearrangement joins TRBV13-3 to TRBJ2-3; 9 bases map to TRBD2. With V trimmed by 4 bases and J by 3 bases, 6 bases remained unmatched. The germline gives CDR1 NNHDY, CDR2 SYVADS. The length of the CDR3 is 15 residues. The covered CDR3 bases are TGTGCCAGCAGTCCCGGGACTGGGAGGGCAGAA. It is translated as CASSPGTGRAE. The CDR3, in full, reads CASSPGTGRAETLYF.

This clone came up many times. The genes and germline here are from mouse. The CDR3 extends 4 residues past the end of the read, so its final part is completed from the germline J gene. The rearrangement uses TRBV13-3 and TRBJ2-7, with 7 bases fitting TRBD2. CDR3 size: 13 residues. J lost 2 bases, V lost 6 bases, and 5 bases had no gene match. Germline-derived CDR1 and CDR2 are NNHDY and SYVADS. The CDR3 bases that were read are TGTGCCAGCAAGGAATGGGGGGCCTAT. It is translated as CASKEWGAY. The entire CDR3 reads CASKEWGAYEQYF.

This clone rates as medium-sized. Here the gene names and germline are mouse. The sequenced fragment ends 4 residues before the CDR3 boundary, so the rest is inferred from the germline J gene. The genes are TRBV5 and TRBJ2-1, with TRBD2 matching over 12 bases. Looked up from germline, CDR1 is LGHNA and CDR2 is YNLKQL (reference sequence). Trimming removed 4 bases from V and 1 base from J; junction bases left unmatched: 2. This CDR3 spans 16 amino acids. CDR3 DNA (partial): TGTGCCAGCAGCCCCGGGACTGGGGGGAACTATGCT. This codes for CASSPGTGGNYA. In full, the CDR3 is CASSPGTGGNYAEQFF.

This clone was seen a few times. The gene symbols are mouse symbols. The CDR3 end is not reached by the read, which stops 4 residues before it; the germline J gene fills it in. The chain links TRBV13-2 to TRBJ2-4; TRBD2 aligns across 9 bases. The CDR3 covers 16 residues. V dropped 2 bases and J dropped 3; count of bases not matched to a gene: 7. Germline lookup yields CDR1 NNHNN and CDR2 SYGAGS (reference sequence). CDR3 DNA (partial): TGTGCCAGCGGTGACCCGGGACTGGGAATACAAAAC. Translating gives CASGDPGLGIQN. The entire CDR3 protein reads CASGDPGLGIQNTLYF.

This clone is medium-sized in the sample. Mouse gene names and germline throughout. The CDR3 goes on 4 residues after the read ends, and that part is filled in from the germline J gene. V usage is TRBV13-1 and J usage is TRBJ2-3; 7 bases line up with TRBD1. The CDR3 is made up of 16 amino acids. Germline-derived CDR1 and CDR2 are NSHNY and SYGAGN. The V and J ends lost 3 bases and 0 bases, in that order; junction bases with no gene match: 7. The CDR3 bases that were read are TGTGCCAGCAGTGCCGAGGGACAGACTAGTGCAGAA. Translating gives CASSAEGQTSAE. The whole CDR3 protein is CASSAEGQTSAETLYF.

A remark on this clone: Germline and genes: mouse. The CDR3 loop reads CTCSASLGGAGYAEQFF. CDR3 bases read: TGCACCTGCAGTGCATCACTGGGGGGGGCGGGGTATGCT. The rearrangement uses TRBV1 and TRBJ2-1; TRBD2 matches at 10 bases. The CDR3 end falls 4 residues outside the read, so it is completed with the germline J gene. The V gene end was trimmed by 2 bases and the J gene end by 4 bases; junction bases not matched to a gene: 8. CDR3 length equals 17 residues. Germline values: CDR1 NSQYPW, CDR2 LRSPGD (reference sequence).

This clone is judged large. Genes and germline come from the mouse. Coverage ceases 4 residues before the CDR3 finishes, and the germline J gene fills in the end. V is TRBV5 and J is TRBJ2-1; the D gene is possibly TRBD1 (6 bases). The CDR3 consists of 14 residues. Germline CDR1 LGHNA, CDR2 YNLKQL (reference sequence). V gave up 4 bases and J gave up 3 bases, with 10 bases separating them. CDR3 DNA, as far as it was read: TGTGCCAGCAGCCCCGGGACATTCTATGCT. It specifies CASSPGTFYA. The whole CDR3 sequence reads CASSPGTFYAEQFF.

Regarding this clone: Gene and germline names: mouse. The DNA ends 4 residues before the CDR3 does, and the rest of the CDR3 is filled in from the germline J gene. The rearrangement uses TRBV30 and TRBJ2-7, with D maybe TRBD2 (5 bases). CDR1 is SQVVS, CDR2 ANEGSEA, per germline. The length of the CDR3 is 12 residues. The sequenced CDR3 bases are TGTAGTTCTAGAGATTGGGGATAT. This codes for CSSRDWGY. The entire CDR3 protein is CSSRDWGYEQYF.

Relative to its sample, this clone is large. The genes are named according to mouse. CDR3: CASSMGGNTEVFF. The sequenced part of the CDR3 DNA is TGTGCCAGCAGTATGGGGGGGAACACA. This rearrangement joins TRBV19 to TRBJ1-1; a possible D gene is TRBD1 (5 bases). Sequencing ends 4 residues short of the CDR3 end; the germline J gene provides the rest. Germline V gene lookup returns CDR1 FNHDT and CDR2 SITEND (reference sequence). Trimming took 2 bases from V and 1 from J, leaving 6 bases between them. The CDR3 spans 13 residues.

By proportion, this clone is medium-sized. Gene names are mouse gene names. The CDR3 goes on 4 residues after the read ends, and that part is filled in from the germline J gene. The V and J genes are TRBV5 and TRBJ2-7; D not resolved. The CDR3 length is 11 residues. CDR1 and CDR2 (germline): LGHNA, YNLKQL (reference sequence). Deletions cut 1 base from V and 3 bases from J, with 1 base between. CDR3 bases read: TGTGCCAGCAGCCAAGGCTAT. Protein product: CASSQGY. The full CDR3 reads CASSQGYEQYF.

This clone is large. The genes are named according to mouse. The sequence runs out 4 residues before the end of the CDR3; the remainder is reconstructed from the germline J gene. The genes are TRBV13-1 and TRBJ2-5; weak D call: TRBD1 (5 bases). Germline V gene lookup returns CDR1 NSHNY and CDR2 SYGAGN. The length of the CDR3 is 14 residues. CDR3 DNA (partial): TGTGCCAGCAGTGATGAGGGGAGAGAAGAC. It translates to CASSDEGRED. The whole CDR3 region reads CASSDEGREDTQYF.

This clone came up many times. Gene names are mouse gene names. The CDR3 goes on 4 residues after the read ends, and that part is filled in from the germline J gene. The chain links TRBV13-3 to TRBJ2-4; perhaps TRBD2 as D (6 bases). This CDR3 has 12 residues. Germline CDR1 reads NNHDY; CDR2 reads SYVADS. CDR3 DNA, as far as it was read: TGTGCCAGCAGTGACTGGGGAAAC. Amino acids: CASSDWGN. The entire CDR3 protein is CASSDWGNTLYF.

As for this clone: All gene names here are mouse names. Read coverage stops 4 residues before the CDR3 terminus; the germline J gene supplies the remainder. The chain links TRBV13-2 to TRBJ2-5; 8 bases map to TRBD2. Germline V CDR1 and CDR2: NNHNN, SYGAGS (reference sequence). The CDR3 runs to 14 residues. The CDR3 bases that were read are TGTGCCAGCGGTGAAAGCCTGGGGGGAGAC. The encoded protein is CASGESLGGD. The whole CDR3 sequence reads CASGESLGGDTQYF.

Within the sample, this clone is medium-sized. Gene names and germline refer to mouse. Coverage ceases 4 residues before the CDR3 finishes, and the germline J gene fills in the end. The chain links TRBV17 to TRBJ2-1; D perhaps matches TRBD1 (6 bases). This CDR3 is 16 amino acids long. The germline gives CDR1 MNHDT, CDR2 YYDKIL. Trimming pared 2 bases from V and 1 base from J, leaving 12 bases between. Incomplete CDR3 DNA: TGTGCTAGCAGTAGAAACAGGGTGAGGAACTATGCT. It encodes CASSRNRVRNYA. The whole CDR3 region reads CASSRNRVRNYAEQFF.

This clone was counted between two and nine times. One end of the junction is discordant with germline, which a read error may explain. Gene names are the mouse ones. Read data end 4 residues before the CDR3 end; the end is taken from the germline J gene. The chain combines TRBV5 with TRBJ2-4, with D possibly being TRBD1 (5 bases). This CDR3 comprises 15 residues. CDR1 and CDR2 from the germline V gene are LGHNA and YNLKQL (reference sequence). The CDR3 bases that were read are TGTGCCAGCTGCCAAGATAGGGGAGGTCAAAAC. Translating it yields CASCQDRGGQN. The complete CDR3 sequence is CASCQDRGGQNTLYF.

This clone counts as large. These gene names are mouse names. The missing CDR3 end, 4 residues past where the read stops, is filled in from the germline J gene. The sample has other DNA sequences that encode this CDR3 too. The chain joins TRBV5 to TRBJ2-1; D might be TRBD1 (5 bases). This CDR3 region has 16 residues. The V gene's germline CDR1 is LGHNA and CDR2 YNLKQL (reference sequence). V was pared by 1 base and J by 4 bases, with 14 bases between. The CDR3 is CASSQASGKGYAEQFF. CDR3 bases read: TGTGCCAGCAGCCAAGCCTCAGGGAAGGGATATGCT.

By its share, this clone is large. Gene names refer to mouse genes. The CDR3 region is CTCSADNYEQYF. The sequenced part of the CDR3 DNA is TGCACCTGCAGTGCAGACAACTAT. The chain is built from TRBV1 and TRBJ2-7; D not resolved. The CDR3 goes on 4 residues after the read ends, and that part is filled in from the germline J gene. The CDR3 is 12 amino acids. CDR1 and CDR2 from the germline V gene are NSQYPW and LRSPGD (reference sequence). Trimming removed 0 bases at V and 3 bases at J, with 3 bases between. Full variable domain (rest looked up from reference TRBV1 and TRBJ2-7): VTLLEQNPRWRLVPRGQAVNLRCILKNSQYPWMSWYQQDLQKQLQWLFTLRSPGDKEVKSLPGADYLATRVTDTELRLQVANMSQGRTLYCTCSADNYEQYFGPGTRLTVL.

In its sample, this clone ranks as medium-sized. Germline and genes here are mouse. The sequence runs out 4 residues before the end of the CDR3; the remainder is reconstructed from the germline J gene. This chain joins TRBV19 and TRBJ1-1; a possible D gene is TRBD1 (6 bases). Between the trimmed V and J ends, which lost 3 bases and 1 base, there was a span of 7 bases. Looked up from germline, CDR1 is FNHDT and CDR2 is SITEND (reference sequence). The CDR3 has 13 amino acids. CDR3 loop: CASSKTGNTEVFF. Partial CDR3 DNA: TGTGCCAGCAGTAAGACAGGGAACACA.

This clone was picked up a small number of times. Gene and germline names: mouse. The CDR3 is cut off 4 residues early in the read; its end comes from the germline J gene. The J gene is TRBJ2-3, the V gene TRBV15; D perhaps matches TRBD2 (7 bases). Per germline, CDR1 SGHND and CDR2 FRSKSL. V gave up 3 bases and J gave up 0 bases, with 10 bases separating them. The CDR3 covers 15 residues. CDR3 in amino acids: CASSLGGPSAETLYF. The covered CDR3 bases are TGTGCCAGCAGTTTGGGGGGCCCTAGTGCAGAA.

By share, this clone counts as medium-sized. Genes and germline are mouse. The CDR3 end is not reached by the read, which stops 4 residues before it; the germline J gene fills it in. The V gene is TRBV13-2, the J gene TRBJ2-2; possibly TRBD1 for D (6 bases). The CDR3 runs to 15 residues. Germline V CDR1 and CDR2: NNHNN, SYGAGS (reference sequence). Trimming pared 3 bases from V and 1 base from J, leaving 10 bases between. The CDR3: CASGGRGLNTGQLYF. The sequenced CDR3 bases are TGTGCCAGCGGTGGGAGGGGGTTAAACACCGGG.

In its sample, this clone is medium-sized. Gene names denote mouse genes. The CDR3 loop is CAWSPGDQDTQYF. Incomplete CDR3 DNA: TGTGCCTGGAGTCCTGGGGACCAAGAC. This chain connects TRBV31 to TRBJ2-5, with D perhaps TRBD2 (6 bases). The CDR3 end falls 4 residues outside the read, so it is completed with the germline J gene. Germline V CDR1 and CDR2: GKSSPN, SITVG. The CDR3 consists of 13 residues. The V gene lost 1 base and the J gene lost 1 base, with 6 bases spanning the gap.

This clone is termed medium-sized (0.01 to 0.1%). Germline and genes: mouse. The CDR3 end lies 4 residues beyond the end of the read and is filled in from the germline J gene. This chain joins TRBV19 and TRBJ2-1, with 10 nucleotides matching TRBD2. The CDR3 contains 15 residues. In germline, CDR1 is FNHDT, CDR2 SITEND (reference sequence). Germline trimming cut 5 bases from V and 1 base from J; bases unmatched to any gene: 3. The CDR3 sequence: CASSPTGGNYAEQFF. The CDR3 DNA, read in part, is TGTGCCAGCAGCCCGACTGGGGGGAACTATGCT.

In its sample, this clone is large. Gene names denote mouse genes. The read terminates 4 residues ahead of where the CDR3 ends, so the germline J gene completes it. The V gene is TRBV13-2, the J gene TRBJ2-1; 9 bases line up with TRBD1. Germline CDR1 reads NNHNN; CDR2 reads SYGAGS (reference sequence). The V and J ends lost 3 bases and 5 bases, in that order; junction bases with no gene match: 3. The CDR3 has 14 residues. The DNA read from the CDR3 is TGTGCCAGCGGTGTCCGGGACAGGGATGCT. This encodes CASGVRDRDA. The full CDR3 protein reads CASGVRDRDAEQFF.

By frequency in the sample, this clone is medium-sized (0.01 to 0.1%). Mouse gene names and germline throughout. Sequencing ends 4 residues short of the CDR3 end; the germline J gene provides the rest. V is TRBV13-2 and J is TRBJ1-1; D remains unclear. This CDR3 comprises 13 residues. Germline V gene lookup returns CDR1 NNHNN and CDR2 SYGAGS (reference sequence). Trimming pared 2 bases from V and 0 bases from J, leaving 5 bases between. CDR3 DNA, as far as it was read: TGTGCCAGCGGTGAAACAGCAAACACA. Protein product: CASGETANT. The complete CDR3 reads CASGETANTEVFF.